A selection of T cell receptor beta chains follows, all from one sample in a study of resident and recirculating memory T cells in vitiligo. Data came from immunoSEQ multiplex PCR; TCRdb stores just in-frame clones and leaves some out. The sample holds 60,000 to 80,000 clones, 90% to 95% seen once. Sequencing used blood. The receptors derive from a male donor with vitiligo. The CDR3 runs from the conserved cysteine through the conserved F or W. The order of the fields is D gene, J gene, V gene, clone size, CDR3 DNA, CDR3 protein. D genes are given only for firm matches. Size is stated for part of the rows, as once, few or many counts, or as a class when the clone is expanded.

TRBD1,TRBJ1-5,TRBV7-8,-,TGTGCCAGCAGCAAGAGGGACAGGGGAAGCAATCAGCCCCAGCATTTT,CASSKRDRGSNQPQHF
TRBD2,TRBJ2-7,TRBV4-1,-,TGCGCCAGCAGCCAAGGGCTAGCGGGGGGCCTTACCCCGTACGAGCAGTACTTC,CASSQGLAGGLTPYEQYF
-,TRBJ1-5,TRBV28,once,TGTGCCAGCAACGAGCCCTACAATCAGCCCCAGCATTTT,CASNEPYNQPQHF
-,TRBJ2-7,TRBV7-2,-,TGTGCCAGCAGCTTTTACAACGAGCAGTACTTC,CASSFYNEQYF
-,TRBJ1-2,TRBV2,-,TGTGCCAGCAGTGAATCAGCGATGAACTATGGCTACACCTTC,CASSESAMNYGYTF
-,TRBJ1-2,TRBV19,-,TGTGCCAGTAGCCCGCGGGGCCCCAACTATGGCTACACCTTC,CASSPRGPNYGYTF
TRBD1,TRBJ2-7,TRBV18,-,TGTGCCAGCTCACAAGACAGGGGGCGCGGGTACGAGCAGTACTTC,CASSQDRGRGYEQYF
TRBD1,TRBJ2-7,TRBV25-1,once,TGTGCCAGCAGTTGGGGACAGGAGTCGTACTTC,CASSWGQESYF
-,TRBJ2-2,TRBV7-8,once,TGTGCCAGCAGCCTAAAGGGACTTACCACCGGGGAGCTGTTTTTT,CASSLKGLTTGELFF
-,TRBJ2-1,TRBV11-2,-,TGTGCCAGCAGCACCTACAGGGAGAATGAGCAGTTCTTC,CASSTYRENEQFF
TRBD2,TRBJ2-3,TRBV11-3,-,TGTGCCAGCAGCCCCGGACTAGCGGGCGCTGGGGATACGCAGTATTTT,CASSPGLAGAGDTQYF
-,TRBJ1-2,TRBV5-5,-,TGTGCCAGCAGCTTGGACAGATACACATATGGCTACACCTTC,CASSLDRYTYGYTF
TRBD2,TRBJ2-3,TRBV9,-,TGTGCCAGCAGCGCAAGCGGGGGGGTCACAGATACGCAGTATTTT,CASSASGGVTDTQYF
-,TRBJ2-2,TRBV6-5,few,TGTGCCAGCAGTTACCAAAACACCGGGGAGCTGTTTTTT,CASSYQNTGELFF
-,TRBJ1-1,TRBV18,-,TGTGCCAGCTCACCGGCAGGAGGAACGGCTGAAGCTTTCTTT,CASSPAGGTAEAFF
TRBD1,TRBJ2-7,TRBV7-9,-,TGTGCCAGCAGCCCATCCGTCGGGACAGGCTACGAGCAGTACTTC,CASSPSVGTGYEQYF
-,TRBJ2-7,TRBV5-6,-,TGTGCCAGCGCAGGGTGGCAAAGCTCCTACGAGCAGTACTTC,CASAGWQSSYEQYF
TRBD1,TRBJ2-5,TRBV27,-,TGTGCCAGCAGCCCTACCGGGACAGTCCAAGAGACCCAGTACTTC,CASSPTGTVQETQYF
TRBD2,TRBJ2-3,TRBV5-1,-,TGCGCCAGCAGCTTAGGACTAGCGGGGGGATCTTCAGATACGCAGTATTTT,CASSLGLAGGSSDTQYF
-,TRBJ2-7,TRBV30,-,TGTGCCTGGAGTGTACTAGGTGTTGTTACGGAGCAGTACTTC,CAWSVLGVVTEQYF
TRBD2,TRBJ2-1,TRBV6-1,-,TGTGCCAGCAGTGAACTCGGACTAGAGGGCAATGAGCAGTTCTTC,CASSELGLEGNEQFF
TRBD1,TRBJ2-5,TRBV27,-,TGTGCCAGCAGAGGGACAGGGGGTCGAGAGACCCAGTACTTC,CASRGTGGRETQYF
-,TRBJ1-1,TRBV27,-,TGTGCCAGCAGTTCCCTACAGGGTAAGAACACTGAAGCTTTCTTT,CASSSLQGKNTEAFF
TRBD1,TRBJ1-4,TRBV7-9,-,TGTGCCAGCAGCCCCCTAACAGGGGGCACTAATGAAAAACTGTTTTTT,CASSPLTGGTNEKLFF
-,TRBJ2-5,TRBV5-1,-,TGCGCCAGCAGCTTCTGGGACTCCAAAGAGACCCAGTACTTC,CASSFWDSKETQYF
-,TRBJ1-5,TRBV19,-,TGTGCCGGATCAGACAGATACAATCAGCCCCAGCATTTT,CAGSDRYNQPQHF
-,TRBJ1-6,TRBV6-5,few,TGTGCCAGCAGTCGACAGGATACCACACGCCTCCACTTT,CASSRQDTTRLHF
-,TRBJ1-2,TRBV2,-,TGTGCCAGCAGCGCACAGGGCCGTGGCTACACCTTC,CASSAQGRGYTF
-,TRBJ1-1,TRBV2,-,TGTGCCAGCAGTGGGAGGGTACGGCGAGAAGCTTTCTTT,CASSGRVRREAFF